Presented here are 18 T cell receptor beta chains from one specimen sequenced in a study of T cells in Graves' hyperthyroidism and ophthalmopathy. From RNA transcripts, TCR beta CDR3 regions were amplified. The HTBI primer set was used in a first-round RT-PCR of the TCR CDR3. Each CDR3 protein gets one entry after TCRdb re-called the multiplex PCR reads with MiXCR. Of under 300,000 distinct CDR3 sequences detected, approximately 12% appear once; the ten largest clones hold almost 8%. The material sequenced was blood. The receptors come from a woman under 40 with Graves' hyperthyroidism that later progressed to Graves' ophthalmopathy.

This clonotype has a handful of counts. The chain recombines TRBV6-2 or TRBV6-3 with TRBJ2-7; D remains ambiguous. V was pared by 10 bases and J by 0 bases, with 13 bases between. This CDR3 is built from 13 residues. Looked up from germline, CDR1 is MNHEY and CDR2 is SVGEGT. Here the CDR3 reads CATLATLSYEQYF. The CDR3 nucleotides read TGTGCCACCCTGGCCACCCTCTCCTACGAGCAGTACTTC.

This clonotype appeared a few times. The DNA for the CDR3 is TGTGCCAGCAGCTTAGTTCCAGCGGGAGAGGAAACCGGGGAGCTGTTTTTT. Encoded protein: CASSLVPAGEETGELFF. The chain is built from TRBV11-2 and TRBJ2-2; 8 bases are a match to TRBD2. Germline V gives CDR1 SGHAT, CDR2 FQNNGV. V lost 1 base, J lost 5 bases, and 9 bases stayed unmatched. This CDR3 is built from 17 residues.

As for this clonotype: A clone one base away is much larger, so this may be a read error. The V gene is TRBV10-3, the J gene TRBJ2-7, with a tentative D call TRBD2 (6 bases). The CDR3 sequence is 14 residues long. CDR1 is ENHRY, CDR2 SYGVKD, per germline. This CDR3 reads CAISGGTGSYEQHF. The CDR3 nucleotides read TGTGCCATCAGTGGGGGGACTGGCTCCTACGAGCAGCACTTC.

This clonotype was observed a handful of times. The chain joins TRBV9 to TRBJ2-6, with TRBD1 matching 8 bases. Looked up from germline, CDR1 is SGDLS and CDR2 is YYNGEE. V shed 2 bases, J shed 0 bases, and the junction held 4 bases outside the gene matches. CDR3 length: 17 amino acids. CDR3 sequence: CASSVTGGGSGANVLTF. CDR3 sequence (DNA): TGTGCCAGCAGCGTTACAGGGGGAGGCTCTGGGGCCAACGTCCTGACTTTC.

The chain joins TRBV19 to TRBJ1-2; D gene uncertain. The germline V gene has CDR1 LNHDA and CDR2 SQIVND (reference sequence). This CDR3 region has 15 residues. Trimming stripped 6 bases from V and 2 bases from J, with 16 bases between. CDR3 region: CASRSGPAHNYGYTF. CDR3 sequence (DNA): TGTGCCAGTAGGTCTGGGCCAGCCCACAACTATGGCTACACCTTC.

Only a few counts were recorded for this clonotype. This sequence joins TRBV4-2 and TRBJ2-1, with 7 bases that match TRBD2. This CDR3 spans 15 amino acids. Germline CDR1 LGHNA, CDR2 YNFKEQ. V was pared by 2 bases and J by 6 bases, with 7 bases of the junction left unmatched. The CDR3 nucleotides read TGTGCCAGCAGCCAACCTTTAGCGGGCACCAATGAGCAGTTCTTC. Protein sequence: CASSQPLAGTNEQFF.

This clonotype was recorded many times. The V gene is TRBV5-1, the J gene TRBJ2-7; no firm D call. V was trimmed by 4 bases and J by 6 bases, leaving 11 bases between them. The CDR3 length is 12 residues. Germline V CDR1 and CDR2: SGHRS, YFSETQ. CDR3 in amino acids: CASSTTGGEQYF. CDR3 bases: TGCGCCAGCAGCACCACGGGTGGCGAGCAGTACTTC. The variable domain in full, with the rest retrieved from reference TRBV5-1 and TRBJ2-7, is KAGVTQTPRYLIKTRGQQVTLSCSPISGHRSVSWYQQTPGQGLQFLFEYFSETQRNKGNFPGRFSGRQFSNSRSEMNVSTLELGDSALYLCASSTTGGEQYFGPGTRLTVT.

This clonotype was counted at least ten times. This sequence joins TRBV9 and TRBJ2-1, with 9 bases matching TRBD2. The CDR3 has 16 amino acids. With V trimmed by 4 bases and J by 1 base, 6 bases remained unmatched. Germline lookup yields CDR1 SGDLS and CDR2 YYNGEE. CDR3 sequence: CASSLALAGSYNEQFF. The CDR3 bases are TGTGCCAGCAGCTTAGCTCTAGCGGGGTCCTACAATGAGCAGTTCTTC.

This clonotype was seen more than once but under ten times. The CDR3: CAIGEGVGDNEQFF. The CDR3 DNA reads as TGTGCCATCGGGGAAGGGGTGGGGGACAATGAGCAGTTCTTC. The V gene is TRBV10-3, the J gene TRBJ2-1; D could derive from TRBD1 or TRBD2 (5 bases each). V lost 8 bases to trimming and J lost 5 bases, with 16 bases between them. The CDR3 runs 14 residues. In germline, CDR1 is ENHRY, CDR2 SYGVKD.

There are a few counts of this clonotype. The chain carries TRBV4-2 and TRBJ2-2; D ambiguous. V was cut by 5 bases and J by 6 bases, with 16 bases left in between. The CDR3 spans 15 residues. Germline CDR1 LGHNA, CDR2 YNFKEQ. The CDR3 region is CASSISLVPPGELFF. The CDR3 DNA reads as TGTGCCAGCAGCATTAGCTTAGTCCCCCCCGGGGAGCTGTTTTTT.

This clonotype was seen at least ten times. The rearrangement links TRBV29-1 to TRBJ1-2; D ambiguous. There are 13 residues in the CDR3. CDR1 SQVTM and CDR2 ANQGSEA come from the germline V gene. The ends were cut back, 4 bases at V and 4 bases at J, with 13 bases in the middle. DNA of the CDR3: TGCAGCGTTGTCGGTAACTCCGGCTATGGCTACACCTTC. Residues: CSVVGNSGYGYTF.

This clonotype was observed a few times. This chain joins TRBV27 and TRBJ2-2; 9 nucleotides match TRBD1. Trimming took 4 bases from V and 6 from J; bases not matched to a gene: 6. This CDR3 comprises 15 residues. Per germline, CDR1 MNHEY and CDR2 SMNVEV (reference sequence). CDR3: CASSSGQGLSGELFF. The CDR3 DNA follows: TGTGCCAGCAGTTCCGGACAGGGGTTGTCCGGGGAGCTGTTTTTT.

The rearrangement joins TRBV6-5 to TRBJ2-5, with 7 nucleotides matching TRBD2. The germline CDR1 and CDR2 sequences are MNHEY and SVGAGI. V shed 0 bases, J shed 5 bases, and the junction held 6 bases outside the gene matches. The CDR3 contains 15 residues. DNA of the CDR3: TGTGCCAGCAGTTACTCTGGGGGGGGGGGGGAGACCCAGTACTTC. Translating gives CASSYSGGGGETQYF.

Many counts were recorded for this clonotype. The rearrangement links TRBV30 to TRBJ2-7; the D is unclear. CDR3 length: 17 residues. Per the germline V gene, CDR1 is GTSNPN and CDR2 is SVGIG (reference sequence). Trimming took 3 bases from V and 0 from J, leaving 21 bases between them. This CDR3 is CAWSLRVGAASSYEQYF. DNA of the CDR3: TGTGCCTGGAGCCTACGGGTAGGAGCAGCGTCCTCCTACGAGCAGTACTTC. Using reference TRBV30 and TRBJ2-7 for the parts outside the CDR3, the full variable domain is SQTIHQWPATLVQPVGSPLSLECTVEGTSNPNLYWYRQAAGRGLQLLFYSVGIGQISSEVPQNLSASRPQDRQFILSSKKLLLSDSGFYLCAWSLRVGAASSYEQYFGPGTRLTVT.

There are many counts of this clonotype. The rearrangement uses TRBV12-3 or TRBV12-4 and TRBJ1-1; no reliable D call. V dropped 6 bases and J dropped 3 bases, with 11 bases sitting between them. This CDR3 has 13 amino acids. CDR3 region: CASRYGTYTEAFF. CDR3 bases: TGTGCCAGCAGGTACGGCACATACACTGAAGCTTTCTTT.

This clonotype was seen a few times. The chain couples TRBV4-1 to TRBJ2-1; either TRBD1 or TRBD2 may supply D (5 bases each). Germline V gene sequence: CDR1 MGHRA, CDR2 YSYEKL. There are 14 residues in the CDR3. Trimming removed 2 bases from V and 5 bases from J, with 10 bases in between. The CDR3 DNA is TGCGCCAGCAGCCAACCCGGGGCCGACAATGAGCAGTTCTTC. Protein: CASSQPGADNEQFF.

This clonotype was seen repeatedly, ten times or more. The V and J genes are TRBV6-1 and TRBJ2-3; D is unclear. The CDR3 consists of 15 residues. Per the germline V gene, CDR1 is MNHNS and CDR2 is SASEGT. Deletions cut 2 bases from V and 0 bases from J, with 9 bases between. CDR3 in amino acids: CASSESGGSTDTQYF. The CDR3 DNA is TGTGCCAGCAGTGAAAGTGGCGGCAGCACAGATACGCAGTATTTT.

This clonotype was counted at least ten times. The V and J genes are TRBV6-2 or TRBV6-3 and TRBJ1-1, with a weak D call TRBD1 (5 bases). The germline V gene has CDR1 MNHEY and CDR2 SVGEGT. The CDR3 is made up of 15 amino acids. Trimming removed 4 bases from V and 0 bases from J, with 12 bases in between. The CDR3 sequence is CASSSHGALNTEAFF. DNA for the CDR3: TGTGCCAGCAGTTCCCATGGGGCTCTGAACACTGAAGCTTTCTTT.